The clone carrying this TCR beta chain was observed a handful of times. The antigen is not known. This sample is part of a study of beta chain features in type 1 diabetes. Findings and caveats of the study: All four CD4+ subsets from Type 1 diabetes patients carried moderately but significantly shorter TCRB CDR3s. More deletions and fewer insertions at VDJ junctions were found in patients with type 1 diabetes.

V lost 7 bases and J lost 7, with 16 bases in between. Looked up from germline, CDR1 is SQVTM and CDR2 is ANQGSEA. This CDR3 spans 12 amino acids. Expressed TCRB transcripts were sequenced, since all the RNA that had been isolated was reverse transcribed. The data were produced by immunoSEQ multiplex PCR, yet TCRdb's version contains in-frame clones alone and is incomplete. The sample carries some 660,000 clones, over 13% recorded once. The sequence was collected from a man younger than 35 with type 1 diabetes. The specimen sequenced was naive CD4+ T cells from blood. This chain connects TRBV29-1 to TRBJ1-1; D gene uncertain. CDR3 nucleotide sequence: TGCAGCGCTTGTGTACAGATCGGTGAAGCTTTCTTT. It is translated as CSACVQIGEAFF.